These 21 T cell receptor beta chains came from one sample sequenced in a study of cytomegalovirus exposure and HLA in healthy donors. The PCR employed 60 Vbeta primers together with 13 Jbeta primers. The repertoire was sequenced with immunoSEQ multiplex PCR; TCRdb's copy has only in-frame clones and lacks some. Of around 230,000 clones in the sample, about 81% were seen once. Sequencing was done on a sample of PBMCs. Source of these receptors: a man aged 35 to 55 in good health and CMV-seropositive.

This clone was seen only a few times. The chain has TRBV29-1 and TRBJ1-1, with unresolved D. The V gene lost 5 bases and the J gene lost 1 base, with 14 bases spanning the gap. The CDR3 runs to 14 residues. Germline loops: CDR1 SQVTM, CDR2 ANQGSEA. CDR3: CSVHGRIANTEAFF. The CDR3 nucleotides read TGCAGCGTTCACGGAAGAATAGCGAACACTGAAGCTTTCTTT.

This clone came up a few times. The rearrangement links TRBV18 to TRBJ1-4; D is unresolved. The germline gives CDR1 KGHSH, CDR2 LQKENI. The CDR3 has 15 residues. V lost 3 bases and J lost 1, with 9 bases in between. This CDR3 is CASSPDTKTNEKLFF. The CDR3 DNA follows: TGTGCCAGCTCACCCGACACCAAAACTAATGAAAAACTGTTTTTT.

This chain connects TRBV10-1 to TRBJ2-7; tentatively, D is TRBD2 (6 bases). This CDR3 region has 15 residues. V shed 6 bases and J shed 0 bases, with 15 bases lying between them. Germline-derived CDR1 and CDR2 are WNHNN and SYGVQD (reference sequence). CDR3 residues: CASRGLHRISYEQYF. The CDR3 DNA reads as TGCGCCAGCAGGGGACTCCACCGCATCTCCTACGAGCAGTACTTC.

The V gene is TRBV6-5, the J gene TRBJ1-1; D might be TRBD1 (5 bases). V lost 4 bases, J lost 0 bases, and 12 bases lay in between. The CDR3 runs 15 residues. The V gene's germline CDR1 is MNHEY and CDR2 SVGAGI. The CDR3 loop reads CASSSPGLMNTEAFF. The CDR3 DNA reads TGTGCCAGCAGTTCCCCGGGACTCATGAACACTGAAGCTTTCTTT.

The chain uses TRBV10-2 and TRBJ2-5; tentative D call: TRBD1 (6 bases). V dropped 3 bases and J dropped 5 bases, with 16 bases sitting between them. This CDR3 is built from 15 residues. Germline lookup yields CDR1 WSHSY and CDR2 SAAADI. The CDR3 reads CASSESGTPWETQYF. The CDR3, as DNA: TGCGCCAGCAGTGAATCTGGGACACCCTGGGAGACCCAGTACTTC.

The J gene is TRBJ1-1, the V gene TRBV5-1, with D hard to call. Germline CDR1 is SGHRS and CDR2 is YFSETQ. The CDR3 covers 15 residues. V was cut by 2 bases and J by 3 bases, with 14 bases left in between. Here the CDR3 reads CASSLSPREDTEAFF. In DNA, the CDR3 is TGCGCCAGCAGCTTAAGCCCCCGAGAAGACACTGAAGCTTTCTTT.

The genes are TRBV19 and TRBJ1-1, with D uncertain. The CDR3 is 15 amino acids. The germline gives CDR1 LNHDA, CDR2 SQIVND (reference sequence). Trimming took off 7 bases at V and 4 bases at J, with 19 bases between the two ends. The CDR3 nucleotides read TGTGCCAGTACACTTTTGCCTAAGCCCCCCACTGAAGCTTTCTTT. It specifies CASTLLPKPPTEAFF.

The rearrangement joins TRBV5-6 to TRBJ1-2; 7 bases match TRBD1. In germline, CDR1 is SGHDT, CDR2 YYEEEE. J lost 4 bases, V lost 3 bases, and 6 bases had no gene match. This CDR3 has 14 residues. In DNA, the CDR3 is TGTGCCAGCAGCTCCACAGGGGCCATCTATGGCTACACCTTC. Translated: CASSSTGAIYGYTF. Combining the CDR3 with reference TRBV5-6 and TRBJ1-2 gives the whole variable domain DAGVTQSPTHLIKTRGQQVTLRCSPKSGHDTVSWYQQALGQGPQFIFQYYEEEERQRGNFPDRFSGHQFPNYSSELNVNALLLGDSALYLCASSSTGAIYGYTFGSGTRLTVV.

The chain is built from TRBV7-8 and TRBJ2-1; D possibly corresponds to TRBD2 (6 bases). The CDR3 runs to 14 residues. Trimming left V 6 bases short and J 4 bases short, with 13 bases between. Germline V gene lookup returns CDR1 SGHVS and CDR2 FQNEAQ. The CDR3 region is CASSHPGLYNEQFF. The DNA for the CDR3 is TGTGCCAGCAGTCATCCGGGACTTTACAATGAGCAGTTCTTC.

DNA of the CDR3: TGTGCCAGCAGTGCGGGACAGGGGACCTACGAGCAGTACGTC. Translated: CASSAGQGTYEQYV. J is TRBJ2-7 and V is TRBV2, with 10 bases matching TRBD1. This CDR3 region has 14 residues. CDR1 is SNHLY, CDR2 FYNNEI, per germline. Losses at the gene ends were 4 bases for V and 2 bases for J; bases not matched to a gene: 2.

This clone was found once. V gene TRBV28 combines with J gene TRBJ2-7; 7 bases line up with TRBD2. Germline CDR1 is MDHEN and CDR2 is SYDVKM. CDR3 length: 13 amino acids. V lost 6 bases, J lost 4 bases, and 6 bases stayed unmatched. CDR3: CASRGGSGYEQYF. The DNA of the CDR3 is TGTGCCAGCAGAGGCGGGAGCGGGTACGAGCAGTACTTC.

The chain is built from TRBV6-5 and TRBJ2-6, with 9 bases identical to TRBD2. From germline, CDR1 is MNHEY and CDR2 SVGAGI. V shed 4 bases, J shed 0 bases, and the junction held 1 base outside the gene matches. This CDR3 spans 16 amino acids. DNA for the CDR3: TGTGCCAGCAGTTGGACTAGCGACTCTGGGGCCAACGTCCTGACTTTC. This encodes CASSWTSDSGANVLTF.

The V gene is TRBV5-8, the J gene TRBJ2-3; D possibly corresponds to TRBD2 (6 bases). V was pared by 1 base and J by 2 bases, with 14 bases between. CDR1 and CDR2 (germline): SGHTS, YDEGEE. This CDR3 spans 16 amino acids. The CDR3 is CASSLPHRGITDTQYF. CDR3 in DNA: TGTGCCAGCAGCTTGCCCCACCGCGGGATCACAGATACGCAGTATTTT.

This clone appeared a few times. CDR3 residues: CASSELGTSEAFF. DNA of the CDR3: TGTGCCAGCAGTGAATTGGGGACATCTGAAGCTTTCTTT. The chain links TRBV25-1 to TRBJ1-1, with a possible D match to TRBD1 (6 bases). V was shortened by 1 base and J by 6 bases, with 9 bases between the two germline ends. This CDR3 region has 13 residues. Per the germline V gene, CDR1 is MGHDK and CDR2 is SYGVNS.

Details on this clone: The junction does not match germline at one end; this may be a read error. The CDR3 DNA reads as TGTGCCAGCAGGCAAGAGGCGGGCTATCGGGACATTCAGTACTTC. It yields the protein CASRQEAGYRDIQYF. This sequence joins TRBV4-2 and TRBJ2-4; the D gene is possibly TRBD2 (5 bases). Germline-derived CDR1 and CDR2 are LGHNA and YNFKEQ. This CDR3 has 15 amino acids.

This clone was recorded only once. The rearrangement uses TRBV11-3 and TRBJ2-1, with TRBD1 as a possible D gene (6 bases). Looked up from germline, CDR1 is SGHNT and CDR2 is YENEEA. There are 15 residues in the CDR3. V shed 4 bases and J shed 6 bases, with 16 bases lying between them. DNA for the CDR3: TGTGCCAGCAGCTCCTGGGACACCCGCTCCAATGAGCAGTTCTTC. Translated: CASSSWDTRSNEQFF.

This clone was counted only a few times. The rearrangement joins TRBV15 to TRBJ1-5; TRBD1 aligns across 8 bases. Germline trimming cut 0 bases from V and 6 bases from J; bases unmatched to any gene: 4. The CDR3 length is 15 residues. Germline loops: CDR1 LNHNV, CDR2 YYDKDF (reference sequence). CDR3 sequence (DNA): TGTGCCACCAGCAGAGAGCAGGGGGCTAGTCAGCCCCAGCATTTT. Protein: CATSREQGASQPQHF.

This sequence joins TRBV19 and TRBJ1-2; 7 positions match TRBD1. Germline V lookup: CDR1 LNHDA, CDR2 SQIVND (reference sequence). After removal of 5 bases from V and 1 base from J, the junction contained 7 bases not matched to a gene. The CDR3 is 15 amino acids. CDR3 sequence reads: CASSHPGGSNYGYTF. CDR3 bases: TGTGCCAGTAGTCACCCAGGGGGGAGTAACTATGGCTACACCTTC.

The rearrangement uses TRBV5-1 and TRBJ2-7; 11 bases are shared with TRBD1. Germline V gene sequence: CDR1 SGHRS, CDR2 YFSETQ. V lost 0 bases to trimming and J lost 6 bases; unmatched junction nucleotides: 2. The CDR3 extends over 14 amino acids. CDR3 amino acids: CASSLAGTGGEQYV. The CDR3 bases are TGCGCCAGCAGCTTGGCCGGGACAGGGGGCGAGCAGTACGTC.

The rearrangement uses TRBV7-9 and TRBJ2-7; 11 bases are shared with TRBD2. V gave up 5 bases and J gave up 2 bases; unmatched junction bases: 5. The CDR3 is 15 residues long. Germline loops: CDR1 SEHNR, CDR2 FQNEAQ (reference sequence). The CDR3 DNA follows: TGTGCCAGCAGCCCGACTAGCGGGAAGACCTACGAGCAGTACTTC. Its translation is CASSPTSGKTYEQYF.

The chain has TRBV4-1 and TRBJ1-1, with D perhaps TRBD1 (5 bases). The CDR3 extends over 14 amino acids. V gave up 4 bases and J gave up 4 bases, with 13 bases separating them. Per the germline V gene, CDR1 is MGHRA and CDR2 is YSYEKL. CDR3 sequence reads: CASSRTMSGTEAFF. The CDR3 nucleotides read TGCGCCAGCAGCCGGACAATGAGTGGCACTGAAGCTTTCTTT.